This T cell receptor (beta chain) was found in a study of PD-1 blockade in classical Hodgkin lymphoma. Points from the study as a whole: Reports described newly diagnosed patients as having lower baseline TCR diversity than healthy donors. Underlying causes for the observed repertoire differences were not defined, possibly disease activity or prior therapy.

To note about this clone: Antigen unknown.

This CDR3 region has 18 residues. V was trimmed by 6 bases and J by 8 bases, leaving 30 bases between them. The germline V gene has CDR1 MNHEY and CDR2 SMNVEV (reference sequence). Libraries were prepared by immunoSEQ multiplex PCR; TCRdb keeps only in-frame clonotypes and omits some of them. The table lists 45,000 to 60,000 clones, roughly 93% of them singletons, with 4% to 6% in the top ten. Time point specified: newly diagnosed, previously untreated cHL patient sample. The origin of this receptor is a human donor with classical Hodgkin lymphoma. The sample comprised peripheral blood mononuclear cells (PBMCs). The gene calls are TRBV27 and TRBJ2-3; the D is unclear. DNA for the CDR3: TGTGCCAGCAGCCCATCTCCAAAACACCAATTCAGTCTCGGTACGCAGTATTTT. Protein sequence: CASSPSPKHQFSLGTQYF.